The present entry profiles one T cell receptor (beta chain) with its context. The data were taken from a study of blood T cell repertoires in COVID-19. This CDR3 comprises 14 residues. Germline assignment: CDR1 MNHEY and CDR2 SVGAGI. The V and J ends lost 7 bases and 2 bases, in that order; junction bases with no gene match: 6. Under the authors' procedure: Amplification with reference gene primers provided the estimates of nucleated cell counts. Data came from immunoSEQ multiplex PCR; TCRdb stores just in-frame clones and leaves some out. V and J calls and clone size follow that table, whereas D and trimming were derived from the DNA. The repertoire holds about 300,000 clones, about 91% seen once, with about 7% in the top ten.

The chain carries TRBV6-5 and TRBJ2-3, with 7 bases identical to TRBD1. The TCR sequence derives from a woman aged 25 to 39 who had recovered from COVID-19. Sequencing was carried out using peripheral blood. DNA for the CDR3: TGTGCCAGCATGAAGGGGGCCCCCACAGATACGCAGTATTTT. This codes for CASMKGAPTDTQYF.